Listed below are T cell receptor beta chains from one sample, sequenced in a study of blood T cell repertoires in COVID-19. Profiling relied on immunoSEQ multiplex PCR, and the TCRdb table lists in-frame clones only, not all of them. This repertoire shows some 240,000 clones, roughly 84% found once; its top ten account for approximately 10%. The sample comprised peripheral blood. These receptors originate from a man between 50 and 59 years old with active or convalescent COVID-19. Each CDR3 is given with its conserved first and last residue. The D gene is left open where the match is weak. Clone size is stated in some rows and not others, as once, few, many or a class when expanded.

d_call | j_call | clone_size | v_call | cdr3_aa | cdr3_nt
TRBD1 | TRBJ1-1 | NA | TRBV5-1 | CASSLGPDRANTEAFF | TGCGCCAGCAGCTTGGGCCCGGACAGGGCGAACACTGAAGCTTTCTTT
TRBD1 | TRBJ1-1 | NA | TRBV7-8 | CASSLKDRRGTEAFF | TGTGCCAGCAGCTTAAAGGACAGGAGGGGAACTGAAGCTTTCTTT
NA | TRBJ1-6 | NA | TRBV5-1 | CASSPDRHYNSPLHF | TGCGCCAGCAGCCCTGACAGGCATTATAATTCACCCCTCCACTTT
TRBD1 | TRBJ2-5 | NA | TRBV7-9 | CASSHGTGYQETQYF | TGTGCCAGCAGCCACGGGACAGGGTACCAAGAGACCCAGTACTTC
NA | TRBJ1-4 | NA | TRBV28 | CASSSNGLNEKLFF | TGTGCCAGCAGTTCCAACGGTCTTAATGAAAAACTGTTTTTT
TRBD2 | TRBJ2-3 | NA | TRBV5-1 | CASSLIPAGAGTDTQYF | TGCGCCAGCAGCTTAATTCCAGCGGGAGCCGGGACAGATACGCAGTATTTT
NA | TRBJ2-3 | NA | TRBV5-1 | CASSSQGPQVDTQYF | TGCGCCAGCAGCTCCCAGGGGCCACAGGTAGATACGCAGTATTTT
TRBD1 | TRBJ2-2 | once | TRBV9 | CASTGGPNTGELFF | TGTGCCTCTACAGGGGGACCGAACACCGGGGAGCTGTTTTTT
NA | TRBJ2-1 | NA | TRBV19 | CASSRGDRDDNEQFF | TGTGCCAGTAGCAGGGGGGACCGGGACGACAATGAGCAGTTCTTC
TRBD2 | TRBJ2-7 | NA | TRBV7-3 | CASSLNGLAGEEQYF | TGTGCCAGCAGCTTAAATGGACTAGCGGGAGAAGAGCAGTACTTC
NA | TRBJ1-5 | NA | TRBV28 | CASSLMWGEKGPQHF | TGTGCCAGCAGTTTAATGTGGGGGGAAAAGGGGCCCCAGCATTTT
NA | TRBJ2-1 | NA | TRBV7-2 | CASTPQGVTHGYHEQFF | TGTGCCAGCACACCTCAAGGGGTCACCCACGGGTACCATGAGCAGTTCTTC
NA | TRBJ2-3 | NA | TRBV15 | CATSRDRGDTQYF | TGTGCCACCAGCAGAGATAGGGGGGATACGCAGTATTTT
NA | TRBJ2-3 | NA | TRBV29-1 | CSVRPLGDTQYF | TGCAGCGTTCGACCCCTCGGGGATACGCAGTATTTT
TRBD1 | TRBJ1-1 | NA | TRBV2 | CASRGTVLLPLNTEAFF | TGTGCCAGCAGGGGGACAGTCCTCCTTCCCTTGAACACTGAAGCTTTCTTT
NA | TRBJ1-6 | NA | TRBV12-3/TRBV12-4 | CASADSHSPLHF | TGTGCCAGCGCCGACAGTCATTCACCCCTCCACTTT
NA | TRBJ2-5 | NA | TRBV4-1 | CASSQHLDRLQETQYF | TGCGCCAGCAGCCAACACCTGGACAGACTCCAAGAGACCCAGTACTTC
NA | TRBJ1-3 | NA | TRBV14 | CASSQDPGRRAGNTIYF | TGTGCCAGCAGCCAAGATCCCGGGAGAAGGGCTGGAAACACCATATATTTT
NA | TRBJ2-2 | NA | TRBV6-5 | CASDWGGGGELFF | TGTGCCAGCGATTGGGGGGGCGGCGGGGAGCTGTTTTTT
NA | TRBJ2-2 | NA | TRBV4-3 | CASSQFEAPFALNTGELFF | TGCGCCAGCAGCCAATTTGAGGCCCCGTTCGCCTTAAACACCGGGGAGCTGTTTTTT
TRBD2 | TRBJ2-7 | once | TRBV4-3 | CASSLLAGDYEQYF | TGCGCCAGCAGCCTACTAGCGGGAGACTACGAGCAGTACTTC
TRBD1 | TRBJ2-3 | NA | TRBV5-4 | CASSPGQANPSTDTQYF | TGTGCCAGCAGCCCGGGACAGGCAAATCCTAGCACAGATACGCAGTATTTT
NA | TRBJ1-3 | few | TRBV19 | CASSIGLADTPGNTIYF | TGTGCCAGTAGTATCGGTTTGGCGGACACACCTGGAAACACCATATATTTT
TRBD1 | TRBJ1-2 | NA | TRBV7-2 | CASSIDRAGQGYTF | TGTGCCAGCAGCATAGACAGGGCAGGGCAGGGCTACACCTTC
TRBD1 | TRBJ1-1 | NA | TRBV2 | CASSTSYRGNTEAFF | TGTGCCAGCAGTACATCTTACAGGGGGAACACTGAAGCTTTCTTT
TRBD2 | TRBJ2-3 | NA | TRBV29-1 | CSVKGLPAIDTQYF | TGCAGCGTGAAGGGACTACCGGCTATAGATACGCAGTATTTT
NA | TRBJ1-3 | NA | TRBV5-5 | CASSLYGGLGNTIYF | TGTGCCAGCAGCTTGTACGGGGGGCTCGGAAACACCATATATTTT
NA | TRBJ1-1 | NA | TRBV7-6 | CASSVGVPGGGTEAFF | TGTGCCAGCAGTGTTGGGGTACCGGGAGGGGGCACTGAAGCTTTCTTT
NA | TRBJ1-1 | few | TRBV28 | CASRTIGGQLQAFF | TGTGCCAGCAGGACAATCGGGGGGCAGCTTCAAGCTTTCTTT
NA | TRBJ1-2 | NA | TRBV28 | CASSFGGTSSYGYTF | TGTGCCAGCAGTTTTGGGGGGACCTCTTCCTATGGCTACACCTTC
NA | TRBJ2-3 | NA | TRBV5-8 | CASSLRTPQYF | TGTGCCAGCAGCCTCCGGACTCCGCAGTATTTT
TRBD1 | TRBJ2-1 | NA | TRBV5-1 | CASSPGTVYNEQFF | TGCGCCAGCAGCCCCGGGACAGTCTACAATGAGCAGTTCTTC
NA | TRBJ2-2 | NA | TRBV19 | CASSPQGTGELFF | TGTGCCAGTAGTCCCCAGGGGACCGGGGAGCTGTTTTTT
TRBD2 | TRBJ2-7 | few | TRBV30 | CAWSRKLAGGLWDSSYEQYF | TGTGCCTGGAGTCGGAAGCTAGCGGGAGGCCTCTGGGACTCCTCCTACGAGCAGTACTTC
TRBD1 | TRBJ1-5 | NA | TRBV28 | CASSPRGLGNQPQHF | TGTGCCAGCAGCCCCAGGGGGCTAGGGAATCAGCCCCAGCATTTT
NA | TRBJ2-3 | NA | TRBV5-1 | CASGRGFTDTQYF | TGCGCCAGCGGAAGGGGGTTCACAGATACGCAGTATTTT
TRBD2 | TRBJ2-2 | NA | TRBV18 | CASSPRPSGSPGEAGELFF | TGTGCCAGCTCACCGCGGCCTAGCGGGAGCCCCGGGGAGGCCGGGGAGCTGTTTTTT
TRBD1 | TRBJ1-1 | few | TRBV19 | CASSIGQGSSEAFF | TGTGCCAGTAGTATTGGACAGGGGAGCTCTGAAGCTTTCTTT
TRBD2 | TRBJ2-7 | NA | TRBV6-2/TRBV6-3 | CASSYSEAGGPYEQYF | TGTGCCAGCAGTTACTCGGAAGCGGGAGGGCCCTACGAGCAGTACTTC
NA | TRBJ1-1 | NA | TRBV19 | CASSISAGDHPNTEAFF | TGTGCCAGTAGTATATCGGCAGGGGACCATCCGAACACTGAAGCTTTCTTT
NA | TRBJ2-5 | few | TRBV5-1 | CASSLVPGPQETQYF | TGCGCCAGCAGCTTGGTCCCAGGGCCCCAAGAGACCCAGTACTTC
TRBD2 | TRBJ2-7 | once | TRBV6-6 | CASTGGSAGPYEQYF | TGTGCCAGCACCGGGGGGTCAGCGGGACCCTACGAGCAGTACTTC
NA | TRBJ1-3 | NA | TRBV15 | CATSRGVQGTKRNTIYF | TGTGCCACCAGCAGAGGCGTGCAAGGGACAAAGAGAAACACCATATATTTT
TRBD1 | TRBJ2-1 | NA | TRBV10-3 | CAISELAGGENEQFF | TGTGCCATCAGTGAGTTGGCAGGGGGAGAGAATGAGCAGTTCTTC
NA | TRBJ2-1 | NA | TRBV4-3 | CASSHLRDKEQFF | TGCGCCAGCAGCCACCTACGAGACAAAGAGCAGTTCTTC
TRBD2 | TRBJ2-1 | NA | TRBV5-1 | CASSFLAGSYNEQFF | TGCGCCAGCAGCTTCCTAGCGGGAAGCTACAATGAGCAGTTCTTC
NA | TRBJ2-7 | NA | TRBV28 | CAAEGSSYEQYF | TGTGCCGCGGAGGGTAGCTCCTACGAGCAGTACTTC
NA | TRBJ1-1 | NA | TRBV10-3 | CAISEREELNTEAFF | TGTGCCATCAGTGAGAGGGAGGAGTTGAACACTGAAGCTTTCTTT
NA | TRBJ1-1 | NA | TRBV5-6 | CASSLGRLIEAFF | TGTGCCAGCAGCTTGGGCAGACTGATTGAAGCTTTCTTT
TRBD1 | TRBJ1-1 | NA | TRBV19 | CASSLRDSRTAFF | TGTGCCAGTAGTCTACGGGACAGCCGAACGGCTTTCTTT
TRBD1 | TRBJ1-2 | once | TRBV5-6 | CASSSGQGTYGYTF | TGTGCCAGCAGCTCAGGACAGGGAACCTATGGCTACACCTTC
NA | TRBJ1-1 | NA | TRBV4-1 | CASSQDFVTEAFF | TGCGCCAGCAGCCAAGATTTCGTCACTGAAGCTTTCTTT
TRBD1 | TRBJ1-2 | NA | TRBV6-5 | CASSSDRGRGYTF | TGTGCCAGCAGTTCGGACAGGGGTAGAGGCTACACCTTC
TRBD1 | TRBJ2-3 | NA | TRBV5-1 | CASSPTGGGADTQYF | TGCGCCAGCAGCCCGACAGGGGGTGGGGCAGATACGCAGTATTTT
NA | TRBJ1-3 | NA | TRBV4-3 | CASSQGSGDSGNTIYF | TGCGCCAGCAGCCAAGGTTCCGGGGACTCTGGAAACACCATATATTTT
TRBD1 | TRBJ1-2 | few | TRBV7-9 | CASSLDRGENGYTF | TGTGCCAGCAGCCTCGACAGGGGGGAGAATGGCTACACCTTC
NA | TRBJ2-2 | NA | TRBV7-8 | CASSFHQQGTGELFF | TGTGCCAGCAGTTTCCATCAACAGGGAACCGGGGAGCTGTTTTTT
TRBD2 | TRBJ2-7 | NA | TRBV6-4 | CASSDSRVAGDLYEQYF | TGTGCCAGCAGTGACTCGAGAGTAGCGGGAGACCTCTACGAGCAGTACTTC
TRBD1 | TRBJ2-7 | NA | TRBV27 | CASSRTGGAEQYF | TGTGCCAGCAGTCGGACAGGGGGCGCCGAGCAGTACTTC
TRBD1 | TRBJ2-6 | NA | TRBV27 | CASRHTGTGGSGANVLTF | TGTGCCAGCAGACATACCGGGACAGGGGGCTCTGGGGCCAACGTCCTGACTTTC